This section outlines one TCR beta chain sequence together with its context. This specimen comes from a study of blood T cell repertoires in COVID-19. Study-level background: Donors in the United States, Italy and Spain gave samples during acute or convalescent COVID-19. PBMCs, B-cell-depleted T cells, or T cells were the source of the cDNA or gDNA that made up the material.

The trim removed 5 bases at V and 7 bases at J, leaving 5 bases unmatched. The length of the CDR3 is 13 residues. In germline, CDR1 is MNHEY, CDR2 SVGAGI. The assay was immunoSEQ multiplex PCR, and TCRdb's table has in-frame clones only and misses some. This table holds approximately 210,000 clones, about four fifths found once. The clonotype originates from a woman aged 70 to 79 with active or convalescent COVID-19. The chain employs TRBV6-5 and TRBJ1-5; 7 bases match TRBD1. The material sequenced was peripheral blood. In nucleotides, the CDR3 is TGTGCCAGCAGTAGACAGGGTGGGCAGCCCCAGCATTTT. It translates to CASSRQGGQPQHF.